These 19 T cell receptor beta chains were all obtained from the same sample, sequenced in a study of cytotoxic CD8 clonotypes in ibrutinib-treated CLL. The data were produced by immunoSEQ multiplex PCR, yet TCRdb's version contains in-frame clones alone and is incomplete. This table has 190,000 or so clones, around 70% appearing once. The input for sequencing was PBMCs, taken after 24 months of ibrutinib treatment. The receptors derive from a human donor with chronic lymphocytic leukemia.

This clone was recorded a few times. The rearrangement links TRBV5-1 to TRBJ2-7; no firm D call. Germline CDR1 SGHRS, CDR2 YFSETQ. The V end lost 5 bases, the J end lost 0 bases, and 12 bases lay between the germline ends. This CDR3 spans 14 amino acids. The CDR3 is CASRALDRSYEQYF. The CDR3 region has the DNA TGCGCCAGCAGAGCTTTGGATCGCTCCTACGAGCAGTACTTC.

V usage is TRBV2 and J usage is TRBJ1-4; 10 nucleotides match TRBD1. CDR3 length: 14 residues. The trim removed 6 bases at V and 8 bases at J, leaving 6 bases unmatched. CDR1 is SNHLY, CDR2 FYNNEI, per germline. The CDR3 DNA is TGTGCCAGCAGCTCCGGGACAGGGGTGGAAAAACTGTTTTTT. The encoded protein is CASSSGTGVEKLFF. Looking up the rest from reference TRBV2 and TRBJ1-4 gives the full variable domain: EPEVTQTPSHQVTQMGQEVILRCVPISNHLYFYWYRQILGQKVEFLVSFYNNEISEKSEIFDDQFSVERPDGSNFTLKIRSTKLEDSAMYFCASSSGTGVEKLFFGSGTQLSVL.

The J gene is TRBJ1-2, the V gene TRBV27; 10 bases agree with TRBD1. V lost 3 bases and J lost 3; bases outside the gene matches: 13. Per germline, CDR1 MNHEY and CDR2 SMNVEV (reference sequence). The CDR3 is made up of 18 amino acids. CDR3 in amino acids: CASSFHRGVGTGDYGYTF. The CDR3 DNA is TGTGCCAGCAGTTTCCATAGGGGGGTCGGGACAGGGGACTATGGCTACACCTTC.

There are a few counts of this clone. J is TRBJ1-4 and V is TRBV7-2, with 8 nucleotides matching TRBD1. The CDR3 consists of 15 residues. In germline, CDR1 is SGHTA, CDR2 FQGNSA. The V gene end was trimmed by 5 bases and the J gene end by 3 bases; junction bases not matched to a gene: 5. CDR3 nucleotides: TGTGCCAGCAGCCCCCAGACAGGGGCTAATGAAAAACTGTTTTTT. Its translation: CASSPQTGANEKLFF.

The rearrangement uses TRBV9 and TRBJ2-7; 13 nucleotides match TRBD2. The V and J ends lost 3 bases and 6 bases, in that order; junction bases with no gene match: 3. Germline V lookup: CDR1 SGDLS, CDR2 YYNGEE. The CDR3 sequence is 14 residues long. The CDR3 sequence is CASSAGLAGAEQYF. CDR3 nucleotides: TGTGCCAGCAGCGCCGGACTAGCGGGAGCCGAGCAGTACTTC.

J is TRBJ2-3 and V is TRBV5-1; possibly TRBD2 for D (6 bases). Looked up from germline, CDR1 is SGHRS and CDR2 is YFSETQ. V lost 1 base and J lost 2, with 11 bases in between. The CDR3 is 15 amino acids. The CDR3 DNA is TGCGCCAGCAGCTTGATGGGACTCCCCACAGATACGCAGTATTTT. This codes for CASSLMGLPTDTQYF.

The rearrangement links TRBV30 to TRBJ2-2; the D gene is possibly TRBD2 (6 bases). V lost 0 bases, J lost 7 bases, and 12 bases lay in between. Germline V gene lookup returns CDR1 GTSNPN and CDR2 SVGIG (reference sequence). This CDR3 is 14 amino acids long. Here the CDR3 DNA reads TGTGCCTGGAGTGTAAGGCGGCGGGGCGGGGAGCTGTTTTTT. Translating it yields CAWSVRRRGGELFF. The full variable domain, its missing parts supplied by reference TRBV30 and TRBJ2-2, is SQTIHQWPATLVQPVGSPLSLECTVEGTSNPNLYWYRQAAGRGLQLLFYSVGIGQISSEVPQNLSASRPQDRQFILSSKKLLLSDSGFYLCAWSVRRRGGELFFGEGSRLTVL.

The rearrangement joins TRBV6-6 to TRBJ2-2; 7 bases fit TRBD2. Germline V CDR1 and CDR2: MNHNY, SVGAGI (reference sequence). The CDR3 runs 14 residues. After removal of 6 bases from V and 7 bases from J, the junction contained 8 bases not matched to a gene. The CDR3 region is CASRLAGVLGELFF. For the CDR3, the DNA is TGTGCCAGCAGACTCGCGGGAGTGCTCGGGGAGCTGTTTTTT.

This clone was counted between two and nine times. In DNA form, the CDR3 reads TGTGCCATCCTACGGGGACGCTCCTACAATGAGCAGTTCTTC. This gives the protein CAILRGRSYNEQFF. The chain joins TRBV10-3 to TRBJ2-1; TRBD1 or TRBD2 may be the D gene (5 bases each). The CDR3 runs to 14 residues. Germline V gene lookup returns CDR1 ENHRY and CDR2 SYGVKD. The V end lost 8 bases, the J end lost 0 bases, and 11 bases lay between the germline ends.

This chain links TRBV28 with TRBJ2-2; D unclear. Germline V gives CDR1 MDHEN, CDR2 SYDVKM. The CDR3 totals 13 residues. Trimming pared 9 bases from V and 3 bases from J, leaving 11 bases between. The CDR3 region is CASVGLDTGELFF. The CDR3 DNA reads TGTGCCAGTGTTGGGCTTGACACCGGGGAGCTGTTTTTT.

This chain uses TRBV11-2 with TRBJ2-7, with D possibly TRBD1 on 5 matching bases. This CDR3 spans 16 amino acids. V was trimmed by 1 base and J by 3 bases, leaving 16 bases between them. From germline, CDR1 is SGHAT and CDR2 FQNNGV. The CDR3, as DNA: TGTGCCAGCAGCTTAGGCCCGGGTAGGGGCGGCTACGAGCAGTACTTC. Encoded protein: CASSLGPGRGGYEQYF.

For the CDR3, the DNA is TGTGCCAGCAGTTTTAACGGTAGGGGGGGACAAGAGACCCAGTACTTC. It specifies CASSFNGRGGQETQYF. The J gene is TRBJ2-5, the V gene TRBV28; maybe TRBD2 (7 bases). Germline CDR1 and CDR2: MDHEN and SYDVKM. Deletions cut 3 bases from V and 2 bases from J, with 16 bases between. There are 16 residues in the CDR3. Full variable domain (rest looked up from reference TRBV28 and TRBJ2-5): DVKVTQSSRYLVKRTGEKVFLECVQDMDHENMFWYRQDPGLGLRLIYFSYDVKMKEKGDIPEGYSVSREKKERFSLILESASTNQTSMYLCASSFNGRGGQETQYFGPGTRLLVL.

The CDR3 loop reads CASSREGANYGYTF. In nucleotides, the CDR3 is TGTGCCAGCAGCCGCGAGGGGGCTAACTATGGCTACACCTTC. This chain connects TRBV5-5 to TRBJ1-2, with a tentative D call TRBD1 (6 bases). V was clipped by 4 bases and J by 0 bases, with 10 bases between them. This CDR3 has 14 residues. Germline V gene sequence: CDR1 SGHKS, CDR2 YYEKEE (reference sequence). Supplemented by reference TRBV5-5 and TRBJ1-2, the full variable domain reads DAGVTQSPTHLIKTRGQQVTLRCSPISGHKSVSWYQQVLGQGPQFIFQYYEKEERGRGNFPDRFSARQFPNYSSELNVNALLLGDSALYLCASSREGANYGYTFGSGTRLTVV.

The V and J genes are TRBV6-5 and TRBJ2-5; D possibly corresponds to TRBD1 (5 bases). Germline CDR1 reads MNHEY; CDR2 reads SVGAGI. With 6 bases removed from V and 5 bases from J, the gap between germline ends came to 16 bases. The CDR3 length is 14 residues. The CDR3 loop reads CASRYDKGPETQYF. CDR3 DNA: TGTGCCAGCAGATACGACAAGGGGCCTGAGACCCAGTACTTC.

The gene calls are TRBV19 and TRBJ2-2; a weak D match, TRBD2 (5 bases). V gave up 7 bases and J gave up 0 bases, with 9 bases separating them. Germline CDR1 is LNHDA and CDR2 is SQIVND (reference sequence). This CDR3 region has 14 residues. The CDR3 DNA reads TGTGCCAGTAAGGTCGGGACGAACACCGGGGAGCTGTTTTTT. It codes for CASKVGTNTGELFF.

The chain joins TRBV5-6 to TRBJ2-1; 10 bases align to TRBD2. Germline-derived CDR1 and CDR2 are SGHDT and YYEEEE. This CDR3 spans 19 amino acids. Losses at the gene ends were 3 bases for V and 10 bases for J; bases not matched to a gene: 22. CDR3 nucleotide sequence: TGTGCCAGCAGCTCAATACTAGCGGGATGGGCCGTACGCCCTAGAGAGCAGTTCTTC. Amino acid sequence: CASSSILAGWAVRPREQFF.

V usage is TRBV4-2 and J usage is TRBJ2-3; TRBD1 or TRBD2 may be the D gene (5 bases each). The V gene's germline CDR1 is LGHNA and CDR2 YNFKEQ. The CDR3 is 14 amino acids. V shed 6 bases and J shed 1 base, with 11 bases lying between them. The CDR3 DNA reads as TGTGCCAGCAGAGGGGACCACCGCACAGATACGCAGTATTTT. It yields the protein CASRGDHRTDTQYF.

The chain has TRBV5-4 and TRBJ2-5; D is uncertain. V gave up 4 bases and J gave up 1 base, with 14 bases separating them. Germline CDR1 reads SGHNT; CDR2 reads YYREEE (reference sequence). CDR3 size: 15 residues. The chain's CDR3 is CASSPIPGVQETQYF. CDR3 nucleotide sequence: TGTGCCAGCAGCCCGATTCCAGGCGTCCAAGAGACCCAGTACTTC.

V is TRBV9 and J is TRBJ2-7; 11 positions agree with TRBD1. Germline V lookup: CDR1 SGDLS, CDR2 YYNGEE. The length of the CDR3 is 15 residues. The V segment lost 3 bases and the J segment 4 bases; nucleotides outside the gene matches: 6. CDR3 DNA: TGTGCCAGCAGCGCCACCGGGACAGGGGGTTACGAGCAGTACTTC. As protein: CASSATGTGGYEQYF.